This T cell receptor (beta chain) was captured in a study of identical twins. Regarding the study as a whole: Memory repertoires showed no such pattern, whereas abundant cord blood beta clonotypes carried fewer insertions.

This clonotype was detected only a few times. What it binds is not known. The ends lost 6 bases at V and 4 bases at J; junction bases unmatched: 5. Per the germline V gene, CDR1 is DFQATT and CDR2 is SNEGSKA (reference sequence). This CDR3 contains 13 residues. TCRdb reprocessed the 5' RACE reads via MiXCR and lists one record per CDR3 protein. The data show under 300,000 distinct CDR3 sequences, more than 9.5% seen once. This sample was also put to use in a study of yellow fever vaccine responses in identical twins. That paper notes: Twins' vaccine T cell responses reportedly seemed partly convergent and partly personalized.

Sequencing used memory (CD45RO+) T cells sorted from blood. The chain links TRBV20-1 to TRBJ2-5; 10 bases match TRBD2. This sequence was found in a woman between 18 and 29 years old in good health. The CDR3 loop is CSAPPSGRETQYF. Here the CDR3 DNA reads TGCAGTGCCCCCCCTAGCGGGAGAGAGACCCAGTACTTC.